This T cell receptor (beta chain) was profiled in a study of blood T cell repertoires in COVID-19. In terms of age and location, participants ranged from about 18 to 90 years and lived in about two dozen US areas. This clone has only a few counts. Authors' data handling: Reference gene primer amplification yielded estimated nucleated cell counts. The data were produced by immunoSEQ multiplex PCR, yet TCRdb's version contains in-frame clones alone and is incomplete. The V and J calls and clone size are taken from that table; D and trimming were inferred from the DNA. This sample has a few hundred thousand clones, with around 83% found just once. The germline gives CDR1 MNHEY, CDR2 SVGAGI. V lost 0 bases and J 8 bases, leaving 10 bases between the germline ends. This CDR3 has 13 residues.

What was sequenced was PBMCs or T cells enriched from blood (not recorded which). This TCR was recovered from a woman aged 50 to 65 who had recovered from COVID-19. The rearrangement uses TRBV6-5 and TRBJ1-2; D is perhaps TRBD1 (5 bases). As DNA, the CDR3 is TGTGCCAGCAGTTACTCAGGGGAAGGAGGCTACACCTTC. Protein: CASSYSGEGGYTF.